Below, one T cell receptor (beta chain) is given with its context. The table lists this clonotype with many counts. Its cognate antigen has yet to be identified. Base qualities were left out, and no much larger clone turns up one base away. From V the trimming removes 4 bases and from J it removes 1 base, while the gene matches leave 8 bases of the junction unaccounted for. From the cysteine up to the phenylalanine, the CDR3 has a length of 17 residues. Just CDR3 DNA is preserved here, 51 bases in frame from base 1. The treatment or condition label corresponds to: allogeneic hematopoietic cell transplantation with graft depleted of TCRalphabeta T cells and CD19 B cells. TCRalphabeta/CD19-depleted allogeneic hematopoietic cell grafts were given to the transplant recipients, all of whom were children. This sample was taken from a study of T-cell reconstitution after alpha-beta-depleted transplantation in children listed by TCRdb under 2016. A note on the overall study: Using TCR repertoire profiling, the study followed T-cell immune reconstitution in a quantitative way in children after TCRalphabeta/CD19-depleted allogeneic hematopoietic cell transplantation. What the study reported, not specific to this receptor: The apparently early recovery of alphabetaT-cell counts about two months after transplant reportedly depended on only several hundred rapidly expanded clones that came from non-depleted graft cells. In some patients, high TCRbeta diversity at day 60 was attributed to recipient T cells and intrathymic progenitors that had survived conditioning. The frequencies of hyperexpanded clones fell over the following months, and after one year, T-cell counts and TCRbeta diversity were mostly attributed to newly produced T cells.

Libraries came from PCR. Sequencing was performed on an Illumina HiSeq 2500. To normalize quantification of the TCRbeta repertoire, the TCR libraries were built with molecular barcoding that relied on unique molecular identifiers. TCRdb reprocessed the public reads (quality trimming at Q25 with fastp, clone calling with MiXCR) and kept in-frame beta chains. Merged by CDR3 protein, the rows form single entries marked with the most common genes and DNA. The sample records 200,000 to 250,000 distinct CDR3 sequences, just under 8.5% of which are singletons. The ten largest clones capture 6.3% of the sample.

The sequence derives from a male patient aged 10 to 17 who had a stem cell transplant for acute lymphoblastic leukemia, so the T cells may come from the graft donor. Sequenced material: PBMCs, mostly from graft donor cells, taken 180 days after TCRalphabeta/CD19-depleted stem cell transplant. This chain joins TRBV12-3 or TRBV12-4 to TRBJ2-1; TRBD2 aligns with 9 central bases. Read as DNA, the sequence is TGTGCCAGCAGTTCCGCTGGCGGGAGGGGGTCCTACAATGAGCAGTTCTTC. The encoded protein is CASSSAGGRGSYNEQFF.